This TCR beta chain was found in a study of PD-L1 blockade in urothelial cancer. Method: immunoSEQ multiplex PCR; TCRdb's copy keeps in-frame clones and lacks some. The table has approximately 72,000 clones, 70% to 90% seen once. Time point here: pretreatment peripheral blood. V lost 4 bases, J lost 9 bases, and 12 bases stayed unmatched. This CDR3 contains 14 residues. Per germline, CDR1 LNHNV and CDR2 YYDKDF (reference sequence). Sample: PBMCs, taken around atezolizumab (anti-PD-L1) treatment. V and J are TRBV15 and TRBJ2-7, with 7 bases identical to TRBD2. The sequence was collected from a man aged 60 to 75 with urothelial cancer. Here the CDR3 reads CATSTDRLAAWQYF. The CDR3 DNA reads as TGTGCCACCAGCACTGACAGACTAGCTGCTTGGCAGTACTTC.